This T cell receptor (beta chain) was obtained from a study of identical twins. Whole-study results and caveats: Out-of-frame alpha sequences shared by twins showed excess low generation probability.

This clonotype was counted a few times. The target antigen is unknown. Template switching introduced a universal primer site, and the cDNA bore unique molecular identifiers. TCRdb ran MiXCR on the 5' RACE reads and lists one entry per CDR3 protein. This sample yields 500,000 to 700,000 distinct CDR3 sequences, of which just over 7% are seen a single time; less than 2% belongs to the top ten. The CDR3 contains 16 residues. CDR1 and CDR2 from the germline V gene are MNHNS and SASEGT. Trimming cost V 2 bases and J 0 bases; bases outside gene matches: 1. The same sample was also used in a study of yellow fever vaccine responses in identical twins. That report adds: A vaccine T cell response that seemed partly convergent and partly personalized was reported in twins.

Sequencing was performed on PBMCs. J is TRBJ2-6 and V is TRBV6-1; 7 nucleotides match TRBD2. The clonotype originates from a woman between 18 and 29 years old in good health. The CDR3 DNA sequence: TGTGCCAGCAGTGAATGGGGGGGCTCTGGGGCCAACGTCCTGACTTTC. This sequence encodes CASSEWGGSGANVLTF.